Described below is a single T cell receptor beta chain sequence and its context. Preparing the TCRbeta library involved the use of unique molecular identifiers. TCRdb reanalysed the PCR reads using MiXCR and keeps one entry per CDR3 protein. The repertoire holds hundreds of thousands of distinct CDR3 sequences, with roughly 17% as singletons. The data belong to a study of T-cell reconstitution after alpha-beta-depleted transplantation in children. The V segment lost 5 bases and the J segment 4 bases; nucleotides outside the gene matches: 9. This CDR3 region has 16 residues. This TCR was recovered from a human donor who donated a stem cell graft to a child with acute myeloid leukemia. The V call is TRBV12-3 or TRBV12-4, the J call TRBJ2-2; TRBD1 agrees at 8 bases. The sample here was PBMCs from the stem cell graft donor, taken from the stem cell graft. CDR3 residues: CASSLQTGVGTGELFF. CDR3 nucleotides: TGTGCCAGCAGTCTCCAGACAGGGGTTGGCACCGGGGAGCTGTTTTTT.